This T cell receptor beta chain was recovered during a study of chemoradiotherapy in HPV16-positive cancers. In the study overall: Candidate HPV-specific T-cell clones and common TCR motifs came from functional assays in a couple of HPV16-positive patients. Study outcomes and limitations: Candidate HPV-specific clones and E7-related TCR motifs grew in tumor during treatment. The functional HPV-specific definition rests on just a couple of HPV16-positive patients.

About this clone: Its specificity is unknown.

Profiled with immunoSEQ multiplex PCR; TCRdb holds only in-frame clones, not every one. This sample carries some 34,000 clones, around 83% of them seen once, and the ten largest clones take about 2%. Repeated repertoire sampling spanned the course of chemoradiotherapy. This TCR derives from a human donor with HPV-associated anogenital cancer. Sequencing was performed on blood, taken from a patient who underwent chemoradiotherapy.

CDR3 region: CASSEAGTGGYGYTF. The CDR3 nucleotides read TGTGCCAGCAGTGAAGCCGGGACAGGGGGCTATGGCTACACCTTC. This chain joins TRBV2 and TRBJ1-2; 11 nucleotides line up with TRBD1. Germline assignment: CDR1 SNHLY and CDR2 FYNNEI. The CDR3 is 15 amino acids. Trimming took 0 bases from V and 4 from J; bases not matched to a gene: 1.